This T cell receptor beta chain was captured in a study of blood T cell repertoires in COVID-19. Study-level background: The United States, Italy and Spain were the sources of the acute and convalescent COVID-19 samples. Sources were T cells, B-cell-depleted T cells, or PBMCs; the material itself was cDNA or gDNA.

This table comes from immunoSEQ multiplex PCR, and its TCRdb copy is limited to in-frame clones, with some not included. The sample lists 70,000 to 95,000 clones; around 88% were seen once. Germline CDR1 reads SNHLY; CDR2 reads FYNNEI. The CDR3 covers 13 residues. The V segment lost 4 bases and the J segment 4 bases; nucleotides outside the gene matches: 3. The sequence came from a woman older than 75 with acute or convalescent COVID-19. The J gene is TRBJ1-1, the V gene TRBV2, with 7 bases matching TRBD1. The source material was peripheral blood. CDR3 amino acids: CASSATGSTEAFF. The CDR3 DNA is TGTGCCAGCAGTGCGACAGGGAGCACTGAAGCTTTCTTT.